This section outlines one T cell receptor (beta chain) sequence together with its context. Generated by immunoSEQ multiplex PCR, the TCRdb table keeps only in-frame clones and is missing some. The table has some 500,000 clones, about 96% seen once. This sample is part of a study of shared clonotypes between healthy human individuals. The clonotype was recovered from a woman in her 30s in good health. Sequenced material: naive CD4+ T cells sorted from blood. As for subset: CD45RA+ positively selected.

CDR3 region: CASIRDRSGNTIYF. CDR3 sequence (DNA): TGTGCCAGTATAAGGGATCGCAGCGGAAACACCATATATTTT. This chain links TRBV19 with TRBJ1-3; D uncertain. The CDR3 spans 14 residues. V lost 7 bases to trimming and J lost 4 bases, with 14 bases between them. Germline CDR1 and CDR2: LNHDA and SQIVND (reference sequence).